What follows is one T cell receptor (beta chain) and its context. The germline CDR1 and CDR2 sequences are SGHVS and FQNEAQ. V was pared by 0 bases and J by 4 bases, with 7 bases between. This CDR3 region has 13 residues. Source study methods: Estimation of nucleated cell counts was performed using reference gene primer amplification. TCRdb's table, derived via immunoSEQ multiplex PCR, lists solely in-frame clones and lacks some. Clone size and the V and J calls come from that table; the DNA yielded D and trimming. The sample comprises about 240,000 clones, approximately 78% of which are singletons, and approximately 13% rests with the top ten. This specimen belongs to a study of blood T cell repertoires in COVID-19. About the research overall: The United States, Italy and Spain supplied acute and convalescent COVID-19 samples. T cells, B-cell-depleted T cells, or PBMCs provided the cDNA or gDNA that served as material.

The genes are TRBV7-8 and TRBJ2-7; unclear D gene. Sample: peripheral blood. The receptor's source is a woman aged 55 to 70 with active or convalescent COVID-19. The CDR3 DNA reads TGTGCCAGCAGCTTAGCTTTCCAATACGAGCAGTACTTC. The encoded protein is CASSLAFQYEQYF.